This TCR beta chain was found in a study of T cells in Graves' hyperthyroidism and ophthalmopathy. Study results and limitations: With a median lead of approximately 6 months before onset, the model predicted ophthalmopathy.

RNA transcripts gave rise to amplified TCR beta CDR3 regions. Using the HTBI primer set, a first-round RT-PCR was run on the TCR CDR3. One entry per CDR3 protein results from TCRdb running MiXCR on the multiplex PCR reads. The sample has fewer than 850,000 distinct CDR3 sequences; around 15% are singletons. In making diagnoses, clinical symptoms, serum thyroxine and TRAb, thyroid ultrasound and orbital computed tomography were all used. PBMCs were obtained from approximately 10 ml fresh peripheral blood. The CDR3 loop spans 12 amino acids. Germline V gene lookup returns CDR1 SQVTM and CDR2 ANQGSEA. The V gene lost 3 bases and the J gene lost 6 bases, with 11 bases spanning the gap. On this clonotype itself: No antigen is known for it.

The chain joins TRBV29-1 to TRBJ1-1; D is uncertain. Sequences were obtained from blood. This TCR was recovered from a man in his fifties or sixties with Graves' hyperthyroidism. CDR3 amino acids: CSVEISGPEAFF. CDR3 in DNA: TGCAGCGTTGAGATCAGTGGACCTGAAGCTTTCTTT.